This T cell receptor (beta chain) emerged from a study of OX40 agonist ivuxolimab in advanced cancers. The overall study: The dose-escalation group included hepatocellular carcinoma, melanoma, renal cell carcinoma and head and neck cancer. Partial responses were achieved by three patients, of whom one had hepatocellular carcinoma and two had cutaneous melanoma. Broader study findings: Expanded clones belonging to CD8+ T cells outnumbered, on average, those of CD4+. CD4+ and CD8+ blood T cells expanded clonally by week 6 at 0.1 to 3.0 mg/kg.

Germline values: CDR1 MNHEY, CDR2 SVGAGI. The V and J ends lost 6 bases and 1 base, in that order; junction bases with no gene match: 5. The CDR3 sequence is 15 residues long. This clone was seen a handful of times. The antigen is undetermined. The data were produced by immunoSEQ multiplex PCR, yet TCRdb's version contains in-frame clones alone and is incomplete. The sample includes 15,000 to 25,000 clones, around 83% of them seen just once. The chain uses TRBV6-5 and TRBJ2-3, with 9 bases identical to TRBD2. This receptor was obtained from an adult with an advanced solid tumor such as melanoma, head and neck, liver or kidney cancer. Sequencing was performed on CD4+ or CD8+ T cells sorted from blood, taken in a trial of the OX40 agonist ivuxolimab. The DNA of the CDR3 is TGTGCCAGCAGGGACTTAGCGGGAGGCACAGATACGCAGTATTTT. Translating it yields CASRDLAGGTDTQYF.